This TCR beta chain was found in a study of blood T cell repertoires in COVID-19. The overall study: PBMCs, B-cell-depleted T cells, or T cells provided the cDNA or gDNA that made up the material.

V was shortened by 0 bases and J by 5 bases, with 11 bases between the two germline ends. Germline CDR1 reads LGHNA; CDR2 reads YSLEER. CDR3 length: 14 residues. Profiled with immunoSEQ multiplex PCR; TCRdb holds only in-frame clones, not every one. The sample includes hundreds of thousands of clones, more than 75% seen only once; the top ten take about 1.6%. This receptor was obtained from a woman aged 40 to 49 who had recovered from COVID-19. The chain recombines TRBV4-3 with TRBJ2-7, with D perhaps TRBD1 (5 bases). The sample consisted of peripheral blood. This chain's CDR3 is CASSQEQGRDEQYF. CDR3 bases: TGCGCCAGCAGCCAAGAGCAGGGAAGAGACGAGCAGTACTTC.